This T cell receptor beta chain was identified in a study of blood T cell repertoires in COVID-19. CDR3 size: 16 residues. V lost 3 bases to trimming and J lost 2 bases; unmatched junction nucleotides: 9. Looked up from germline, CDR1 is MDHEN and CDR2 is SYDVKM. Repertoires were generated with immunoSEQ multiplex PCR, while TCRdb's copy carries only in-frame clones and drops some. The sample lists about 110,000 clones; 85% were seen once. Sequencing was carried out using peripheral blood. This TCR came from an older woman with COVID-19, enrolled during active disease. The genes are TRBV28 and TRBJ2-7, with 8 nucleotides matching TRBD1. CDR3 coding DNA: TGTGCCAGCAGTTTCCCCGGACAGGGTAGGCCCTACGAGCAGTACTTC. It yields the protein CASSFPGQGRPYEQYF.